The clone carrying this TCR beta chain showed up just a few times. Antigen: not known. The observed sequence ends 3 residues before the CDR3 terminus, with the missing tail filled in from the germline J gene. Diagnosis required reduced IgG, IgA and/or IgM with specific antibody deficiency. Caucasian heritage predominated among both patients and controls. This specimen belongs to a study of T cell clonality in common variable immunodeficiency. CDR1 is SNHLY, CDR2 FYNNEI, per germline. The J segment lost 9 bases and the V segment lost 4 bases, leaving 5 bases of the junction unmatched. The CDR3 is made up of 13 amino acids. Overall study results and limits: In common variable immunodeficiency, TCR beta chains reportedly carried fewer deletions and N-nucleotide insertions.

Equal genomic DNA amounts from CVID and control samples were sequenced. TCRdb's copy holds only in-frame clones and misses some; the assay was immunoSEQ multiplex PCR. The repertoire consists of some 42,000 clones, none detected only once. The J gene is TRBJ2-1, the V gene TRBV2; 8 bases match TRBD1. The clonotype was recovered from a human donor with common variable immunodeficiency. The sequencing input was peripheral blood mononuclear cells. The DNA read from the CDR3 is TGTGCCAGCAGTGGACAGGGGAATGGTGAG. Its protein is CASSGQGNGE. The full CDR3 sequence reads CASSGQGNGEQFF. Combining the CDR3 with reference TRBV2 and TRBJ2-1 gives the whole variable domain EPEVTQTPSHQVTQMGQEVILRCVPISNHLYFYWYRQILGQKVEFLVSFYNNEISEKSEIFDDQFSVERPDGSNFTLKIRSTKLEDSAMYFCASSGQGNGEQFFGPGTRLTVL.